These 6 T cell receptor beta chains were all obtained from the same sample, sequenced in a study of blood T cell repertoires in COVID-19. Assay: immunoSEQ multiplex PCR; the TCRdb copy retains only in-frame clones and omits some. Of around 300,000 clones listed, roughly 90% are singletons. Sample: PBMCs or T cells enriched from blood (not recorded which). The receptors stem from a woman between 50 and 59 years old who had recovered from COVID-19.

CDR3 residues: CASSLILGGNEQYF. In DNA, the CDR3 is TGTGCCAGCAGCTTAATTCTAGGGGGCAACGAGCAGTACTTC. V gene TRBV7-9 combines with J gene TRBJ2-7, with 7 bases lining up with TRBD1. V trimming: 2 bases; J trimming: 5 bases; junction bases outside the gene matches: 6. The CDR3 has 14 residues. Germline CDR1 is SEHNR and CDR2 is FQNEAQ (reference sequence).

This chain connects TRBV10-3 to TRBJ2-3, with D possibly matching TRBD2 (6 bases). CDR3 length: 15 amino acids. In germline, CDR1 is ENHRY, CDR2 SYGVKD. V gave up 0 bases and J gave up 5 bases, with 12 bases separating them. The CDR3 region has the DNA TGTGCCATCAGTGAGTCGCTTGCGACTAGAGATACGCAGTATTTT. This translates into CAISESLATRDTQYF.

V gene TRBV28 combines with J gene TRBJ1-5; perhaps TRBD1 as D (5 bases). Germline lookup yields CDR1 MDHEN and CDR2 SYDVKM. This CDR3 comprises 15 residues. V was pared by 3 bases and J by 1 base, with 10 bases between. DNA for the CDR3: TGTGCCAGCAGTTTTGGCAGGGTAAGCAATCAGCCCCAGCATTTT. Translating it yields CASSFGRVSNQPQHF.

The V call is TRBV6-7, the J call TRBJ1-5, with D maybe TRBD1 (6 bases). TRBV6-7 is an ORF, with its function uncertain. The length of the CDR3 is 15 residues. Deletions cut 9 bases from V and 1 base from J, with 16 bases between. The CDR3 DNA is TGTGCCAGGACTAACAGGGAGATAAGCAATCAGCCCCAGCATTTT. It is translated as CARTNREISNQPQHF.

This clone was recorded once. The chain has TRBV6-6 and TRBJ1-2, with TRBD1 identical over 9 bases. With 11 bases clipped from V and 8 bases from J, the junction kept 9 bases outside the gene matches. The CDR3 sequence is 12 residues long. The germline V gene has CDR1 MNHNY and CDR2 SVGAGI (reference sequence). The CDR3 protein is CAARRTGDGYTF. The CDR3 DNA sequence: TGTGCCGCCCGCCGGACAGGGGACGGCTACACCTTC.

CDR3 protein: CASSVVGRGEETQYF. CDR3 nucleotides: TGTGCCAGCAGCGTAGTTGGGAGGGGGGAAGAGACCCAGTACTTC. The chain recombines TRBV9 with TRBJ2-5; possibly TRBD2 for D (7 bases). V lost 0 bases, J lost 3 bases, and 12 bases lay in between. This CDR3 region has 15 residues. CDR1 and CDR2 from the germline V gene are SGDLS and YYNGEE. The whole variable domain, filled in from reference TRBV9 and TRBJ2-5, reads DSGVTQTPKHLITATGQRVTLRCSPRSGDLSVYWYQQSLDQGLQFLIQYYNGEERAKGNILERFSAQQFPDLHSELNLSSLELGDSALYFCASSVVGRGEETQYFGPGTRLLVL.